This T cell receptor beta chain was retrieved from a study of OX40 agonist ivuxolimab in advanced cancers. Findings of the study overall: What antigens the expanded peripheral T cells recognized was never established. At 0.1 to 3.0 mg/kg and by week 6, CD4+ and CD8+ T cells in the blood had expanded clonally.

This table comes from immunoSEQ multiplex PCR, and its TCRdb copy is limited to in-frame clones, with some not included. Among 65,000 to 100,000 clones listed, approximately 86% were seen once. As regards this clone: The antigen is undetermined.

Prior autoimmune disease or systemic immunosuppression barred patients. V lost 3 bases to trimming and J lost 0 bases; unmatched junction nucleotides: 2. Germline CDR1 and CDR2: SGHTA and FQGTGA. The CDR3 runs 15 residues. This receptor was obtained from an adult with an advanced solid tumor such as melanoma, head and neck, liver or kidney cancer. The genes are TRBV7-3 and TRBJ2-3; TRBD2 matches 8 bases. This sample comprised CD4+ or CD8+ T cells sorted from blood, obtained in a trial of the OX40 agonist ivuxolimab. CDR3 in amino acids: CASSFSGVSTDTQYF. Written as DNA, the CDR3 is TGTGCCAGCAGCTTTAGCGGGGTTAGCACAGATACGCAGTATTTT.